The 28 T cell receptor beta chains reported below all come from one sample, sequenced in a study of patients and donors after allogeneic stem cell transplantation. TCRdb re-derived calls from the RT-PCR reads in MiXCR, one entry per CDR3 protein. Seen here are approximately 140,000 distinct CDR3 sequences, approximately 35% observed once, and the top ten hold approximately 50%. The sequencing sample was made of blood, either unsorted or a sorted T cell fraction (not recorded which). The receptor source for this set is a human donor who was either an allogeneic HSCT recipient or a stem cell or donor lymphocyte infusion donor (not recorded which). It is not recorded whose cells these are; they may come from a transplant donor.

This clonotype was recorded once. The chain recombines TRBV7-9 with TRBJ1-4; the D gene is possibly TRBD1 (6 bases). This CDR3 comprises 18 residues. Germline V gene lookup returns CDR1 SEHNR and CDR2 FQNEAQ (reference sequence). V was trimmed by 7 bases and J by 1 base, leaving 22 bases between them. The CDR3 is CASTKPPTRGETNEKLFF. CDR3 in DNA: TGTGCCAGCACCAAACCCCCAACAAGGGGGGAAACTAATGAAAAACTGTTTTTT.

This clonotype has more than one count but fewer than ten. The gene calls are TRBV12-5 and TRBJ2-5, with D perhaps TRBD1 (6 bases). V lost 5 bases and J 10 bases, leaving 17 bases between the germline ends. Germline CDR1 is LGHNT and CDR2 is FRNRAP. The CDR3 totals 13 residues. The CDR3 spells CASGPFPGVVQYF. In DNA, the CDR3 is TGTGCTAGTGGTCCGTTCCCAGGGGTGGTCCAGTACTTC. The full variable domain, in which reference TRBV12-5 and TRBJ2-5 provide the parts outside the CDR3, is DARVTQTPRHKVTEMGQEVTMRCQPILGHNTVFWYRQTMMQGLELLAYFRNRAPLDDSGMPKDRFSAEMPDATLATLKIQPSEPRDSAVYFCASGPFPGVVQYFGPGTRLLVL.

The chain recombines TRBV20-1 with TRBJ2-1; D perhaps matches TRBD2 (7 bases). The CDR3 is 15 residues long. V was clipped by 3 bases and J by 2 bases, with 14 bases between them. CDR1 and CDR2 from the germline V gene are DFQATT and SNEGSKA (reference sequence). CDR3 loop: CSASYREGPYNEQFF. Written as DNA, the CDR3 is TGCAGTGCTAGTTACAGGGAGGGCCCCTACAATGAGCAGTTCTTC.

The chain uses TRBV9 and TRBJ2-1; 11 nucleotides match TRBD2. Germline CDR1 reads SGDLS; CDR2 reads YYNGEE. CDR3 length: 20 amino acids. The junction had 14 bases not matched to a gene; V was cut back by 3 bases and J by 0 bases. The CDR3 loop reads CASSALAGGLPRSSYNEQFF. Here the CDR3 DNA reads TGTGCCAGCAGCGCCCTAGCGGGGGGCCTACCTCGTTCCTCCTACAATGAGCAGTTCTTC.

J is TRBJ2-5 and V is TRBV7-3, with TRBD2 as a possible D gene (6 bases). The V gene's germline CDR1 is SGHTA and CDR2 FQGTGA. This CDR3 contains 14 residues. The germline V and J ends were trimmed by 1 base and 3 bases, with 9 bases remaining between them. The CDR3 loop reads CASSLNPGEETQYF. In DNA form, the CDR3 reads TGTGCCAGCAGCTTAAATCCGGGGGAAGAGACCCAGTACTTC.

This clonotype showed up just a few times. The chain has TRBV6-2 or TRBV6-3 and TRBJ2-2; 8 positions match TRBD1. This CDR3 region has 17 residues. CDR1 is MNHEY and CDR2 is SVGEGT in the germline V gene. The trim removed 1 base at V and 3 bases at J, leaving 7 bases unmatched. CDR3 nucleotide sequence: TGTGCCAGCAGTTACTGGGTTGGACAGGGATACACCGGGGAGCTGTTTTTT. Residues: CASSYWVGQGYTGELFF.

The chain employs TRBV25-1 and TRBJ1-3, with D unresolved. The germline V gene has CDR1 MGHDK and CDR2 SYGVNS. The V end lost 10 bases, the J end lost 4 bases, and 8 bases lay between the germline ends. This CDR3 has 11 residues. In DNA form, the CDR3 reads TGTGCCACCAAAGGGGGAAACACCATATATTTT. It specifies CATKGGNTIYF.

This clonotype was counted a single time. This rearrangement joins TRBV9 to TRBJ1-3; D gene unclear. Trimming took off 0 bases at V and 0 bases at J, with 7 bases between the two ends. Per the germline V gene, CDR1 is SGDLS and CDR2 is YYNGEE. This CDR3 is 15 amino acids long. The CDR3 loop is CASSVATTSGNTIYF. DNA for the CDR3: TGTGCCAGCAGCGTAGCCACAACCTCTGGAAACACCATATATTTT.

The chain combines TRBV5-1 with TRBJ2-7, with no clear D. Between the trimmed V and J ends, which lost 2 bases and 0 bases, there was a span of 6 bases. This CDR3 region has 13 residues. Germline CDR1 reads SGHRS; CDR2 reads YFSETQ. CDR3 amino acids: CASSLESSYEQYF. The CDR3 bases are TGCGCCAGCAGCTTAGAAAGCTCCTACGAGCAGTACTTC.

This chain connects TRBV6-1 to TRBJ1-5; 8 bases line up with TRBD1. The junction had 6 bases not matched to a gene; V was cut back by 6 bases and J by 2 bases. The CDR3 is 15 residues long. Germline loops: CDR1 MNHNS, CDR2 SASEGT. CDR3 nucleotides: TGTGCCAGCAGCGAGCAGGGGGCGCGCAATCAGCCCCAGCATTTT. Translated, it gives CASSEQGARNQPQHF.

This chain connects TRBV5-1 to TRBJ2-1; 7 nucleotides match TRBD1. J gave up 5 bases and V 0 bases, and 8 bases lay outside the gene matches. The CDR3 is 16 amino acids. CDR1 SGHRS and CDR2 YFSETQ come from the germline V gene. The DNA for the CDR3 is TGCGCCAGCAGCTTGGCCGAGAACAGGGGTGACAATGAGCAGTTCTTC. Translation gives CASSLAENRGDNEQFF.

V and J are TRBV21-1 and TRBJ2-1; the table's D call of TRBD1 was not tested on the DNA. TRBV21-1 is a pseudogene locus. The CDR3 runs 15 residues. The CDR3 DNA is TGTGCCAGCAGCCGGACATCGCCCGAGGACAATGAGCAGTTCTTC. This gives the protein CASSRTSPEDNEQFF.

The chain carries TRBV6-6 and TRBJ1-4; D gene ambiguous. Per the germline V gene, CDR1 is MNHNY and CDR2 is SVGAGI (reference sequence). This CDR3 contains 14 residues. V gave up 6 bases and J gave up 5 bases, with 13 bases separating them. CDR3 loop: CASRALKVNEKLFF. The DNA of the CDR3 is TGTGCCAGCAGGGCCCTTAAGGTGAATGAAAAACTGTTTTTT.

This clonotype was detected only once. The rearrangement links TRBV29-1 to TRBJ2-7; D perhaps matches TRBD2 (6 bases). Germline assignment: CDR1 SQVTM and CDR2 ANQGSEA. V lost 6 bases to trimming and J lost 1 base, with 16 bases between them. CDR3 length: 14 residues. CDR3 nucleotides: TGCAGCGTGGGAGGAAGCTGGCTGTCCTACGAGCAGTACTTC. It codes for CSVGGSWLSYEQYF.

The chain links TRBV28 to TRBJ1-2; D is perhaps TRBD1 (5 bases). The length of the CDR3 is 13 residues. The ends were cut back, 4 bases at V and 4 bases at J, with 10 bases in the middle. The germline gives CDR1 MDHEN, CDR2 SYDVKM. CDR3 region: CASSWGSSYGYTF. As DNA, the CDR3 is TGTGCCAGCAGTTGGGGCAGCTCCTATGGCTACACCTTC.

The chain links TRBV12-3 or TRBV12-4 to TRBJ2-1, with 8 positions matching TRBD1. V dropped 6 bases and J dropped 4; count of bases not matched to a gene: 8. This CDR3 region has 15 residues. The CDR3 coding sequence is TGTGCCAGCAGCCTAACAGGGGGTCCTTACAATGAGCAGTTCTTC. Its translation: CASSLTGGPYNEQFF.

The table lists this clonotype with a few counts. The V gene is TRBV12-3 or TRBV12-4, the J gene TRBJ1-6; D not certain. V was trimmed by 4 bases and J by 3 bases, leaving 7 bases between them. This CDR3 region has 14 residues. CDR3 in DNA: TGTGCCAGCAGTTACAATCTCTATAATTCACCCCTCCACTTT. The encoded protein is CASSYNLYNSPLHF.

This clonotype occurred a few times. The rearrangement uses TRBV27 and TRBJ1-1; D is uncertain. V lost 5 bases and J lost 1, with 14 bases in between. This CDR3 is built from 15 residues. Germline V lookup: CDR1 MNHEY, CDR2 SMNVEV (reference sequence). Written as DNA, the CDR3 is TGTGCCAGCAGTCCGACGGGTTCTTGGAACACTGAAGCTTTCTTT. Residues: CASSPTGSWNTEAFF.

The chain recombines TRBV24-1 with TRBJ2-5; D gene ambiguous. The CDR3 loop spans 15 amino acids. Per germline, CDR1 KGHDR and CDR2 SFDVKD. V was cut by 3 bases and J by 4 bases, with 14 bases left in between. The CDR3 region is CATSDPISTRETQYF. The CDR3 bases are TGTGCCACCAGTGATCCGATTTCCACGCGAGAGACCCAGTACTTC.

The CDR3 bases are TGTGCCAGCAGTCGCTCCGTTGGTCTAGGAGGGCCCCTCCACTTT. Amino acid sequence: CASSRSVGLGGPLHF. The V and J genes are TRBV12-3 or TRBV12-4 and TRBJ1-6; D is undetermined. V shed 5 bases and J shed 13 bases, with 21 bases lying between them. This CDR3 spans 15 amino acids.

The chain combines TRBV27 with TRBJ1-2; D gene uncertain. Germline V gene data show CDR1 as MNHEY and CDR2 as SMNVEV (reference sequence). The CDR3 totals 14 residues. The germline V and J ends were trimmed by 5 bases and 1 base, with 11 bases remaining between them. The CDR3 DNA reads TGTGCCAGCAGTCCCCAGAGCAATAACTATGGCTACACCTTC. Its protein is CASSPQSNNYGYTF.

The chain recombines TRBV25-1 with TRBJ1-4; 9 bases map to TRBD1. This CDR3 region has 16 residues. Per germline, CDR1 MGHDK and CDR2 SYGVNS. V lost 2 bases, J lost 6 bases, and 7 bases stayed unmatched. CDR3: CASSEGDRAFYEKLFF. CDR3 nucleotide sequence: TGTGCCAGCAGTGAAGGGGACAGGGCCTTCTATGAAAAACTGTTTTTT.

The V gene is TRBV11-2, the J gene TRBJ2-1, with D tentatively TRBD1 or TRBD2 (5 bases each). Germline assignment: CDR1 SGHAT and CDR2 FQNNGV. CDR3 size: 15 residues. V was cut by 4 bases and J by 2 bases, with 12 bases left in between. The CDR3 DNA reads TGTGCCAGCAGCTCCGTTAGGGGACCCTACAATGAGCAGTTCTTC. It translates to CASSSVRGPYNEQFF. The full variable domain, completed using reference TRBV11-2 and TRBJ2-1, is EAGVAQSPRYKIIEKRQSVAFWCNPISGHATLYWYQQILGQGPKLLIQFQNNGVVDDSQLPKDRFSAERLKGVDSTLKIQPAKLEDSAVYLCASSSVRGPYNEQFFGPGTRLTVL.

The chain uses TRBV12-3 or TRBV12-4 and TRBJ2-4; D uncertain. Trimming removed 5 bases at V and 10 bases at J, with 12 bases between. The CDR3 contains 12 residues. The CDR3 nucleotides read TGTGCCAGCAGTCGGGCCCCCATAATTCAGTACTTC. It codes for CASSRAPIIQYF.

This chain joins TRBV18 and TRBJ1-1, with D hard to call. CDR1 is KGHSH, CDR2 LQKENI, per germline. The CDR3 sequence is 13 residues long. V lost 3 bases, J lost 3 bases, and 8 bases lay in between. The CDR3 nucleotides are TGTGCCAGCTCACCGGCGAGTGACACTGAAGCTTTCTTT. Translation: CASSPASDTEAFF.

This clonotype has a handful of counts. The gene calls are TRBV12-3 or TRBV12-4 and TRBJ1-4; the D is unclear. Between the trimmed V and J ends, which lost 3 bases and 4 bases, there was a span of 9 bases. This CDR3 spans 14 amino acids. For the CDR3, the DNA is TGTGCCAGCAGTTTGAGCAGGAATAATGAAAAACTGTTTTTT. Amino acids: CASSLSRNNEKLFF.

The chain links TRBV28 to TRBJ1-6; D perhaps matches TRBD1 (5 bases). V lost 6 bases and J lost 12, with 21 bases in between. Looked up from germline, CDR1 is MDHEN and CDR2 is SYDVKM. The CDR3 is made up of 15 amino acids. The CDR3 is CASSDPGLQLKPLHF. The CDR3 DNA sequence: TGTGCCAGCAGCGACCCGGGACTCCAACTAAAACCCCTCCACTTT. Combining the CDR3 with reference TRBV28 and TRBJ1-6 gives the whole variable domain DVKVTQSSRYLVKRTGEKVFLECVQDMDHENMFWYRQDPGLGLRLIYFSYDVKMKEKGDIPEGYSVSREKKERFSLILESASTNQTSMYLCASSDPGLQLKPLHFGNGTRLTVT.

In its sample, this clonotype ranks as medium-sized. The chain links TRBV6-5 to TRBJ1-2; perhaps TRBD1 as D (5 bases). The V and J ends lost 6 bases and 7 bases respectively, with 15 bases between them. The CDR3 contains 13 residues. Germline V gives CDR1 MNHEY, CDR2 SVGAGI. This CDR3 reads CASRPSRVSGYTF. The CDR3 bases are TGTGCCAGCAGACCCTCCAGGGTTAGTGGCTACACCTTC.